This TCR beta chain was found in a study of cytomegalovirus exposure and HLA in healthy donors. Study-level results: A later analysis showed HLA-associated TCR beta chains outstripping equally common others in clonal expansion.

The study ran its PCR with 60 Vbeta and 13 Jbeta primers. Profiling relied on immunoSEQ multiplex PCR, and the TCRdb table lists in-frame clones only, not all of them. The data show around 150,000 clones, 80% seen once. Healthy bone marrow donors made up the donors. A word on this clone: The antigen remains undetermined.

This receptor was taken from a man between 40 and 49 years old in good health and CMV-seropositive. Sequencing was done on a sample of PBMCs.

CDR3 amino acids: CASSSGDGSDTQYF. The CDR3 region has the DNA TGTGCCAGCAGCTCAGGGGATGGGTCAGATACGCAGTATTTT. The genes are TRBV7-6 and TRBJ2-3, with D perhaps TRBD1 (6 bases). Germline assignment: CDR1 SGHVS and CDR2 FNYEAQ. The CDR3 is 14 amino acids. The V and J ends lost 4 bases and 4 bases respectively, with 12 bases between them.